This T cell receptor beta chain was documented in a study of cytomegalovirus exposure and HLA in healthy donors. Study as a whole: Of a few hundred genotyped donors, around 80% grouped in the Caucasian-associated ancestry cluster.

PCR involved 60 Vbeta and 13 Jbeta primers. In the authors' methods: In a later analysis, the count reached some 75 million unique TCR beta chains, with roughly 12 million shared. The protocol was immunoSEQ multiplex PCR, while the TCRdb copy is restricted to in-frame clones and leaves out a portion. The DNA was the basis for D and trimming; V, J and clone size are from that table. The table lists about 190,000 clones, 80% to 90% of them singletons, with over 1.5% in the top ten. The CDR3 runs 14 residues. Germline-derived CDR1 and CDR2 are LNHDA and SQIVND (reference sequence). Germline trimming cut 5 bases from V and 8 bases from J; bases unmatched to any gene: 8. This clone was recorded once.

This clonotype originated in a man between 35 and 55 years old in good health and CMV-seropositive. The chain joins TRBV19 to TRBJ1-5; 8 bases map to TRBD1. Sequenced input: PBMCs. CDR3 loop: CASSARDRQEPQHF. CDR3 in DNA: TGTGCCAGTAGTGCCCGGGACAGGCAAGAGCCCCAGCATTTT.